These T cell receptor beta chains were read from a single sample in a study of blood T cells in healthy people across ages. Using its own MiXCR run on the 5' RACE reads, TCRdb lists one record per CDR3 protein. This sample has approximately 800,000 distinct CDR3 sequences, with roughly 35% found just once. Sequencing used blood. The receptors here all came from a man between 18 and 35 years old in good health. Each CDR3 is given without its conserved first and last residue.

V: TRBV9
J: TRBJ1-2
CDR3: ASRRDREKGYT

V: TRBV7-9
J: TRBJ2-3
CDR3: ASSHPLRTDTQY

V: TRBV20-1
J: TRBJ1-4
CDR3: SATRQSNEKLF

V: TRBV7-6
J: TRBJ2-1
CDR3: ASSLGPTGNEQF

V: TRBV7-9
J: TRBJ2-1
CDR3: ASSLTRDHNEQF

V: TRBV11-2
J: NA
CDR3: ASSSRGRGFYEQY

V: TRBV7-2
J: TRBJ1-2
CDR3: ASSAAGTTYGYT

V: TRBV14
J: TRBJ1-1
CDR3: ASSQNMNTEAF

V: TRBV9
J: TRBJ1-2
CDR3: ASSVRDRNNYGYT

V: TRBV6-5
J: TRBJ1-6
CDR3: ASSYKGGLNNSPLH

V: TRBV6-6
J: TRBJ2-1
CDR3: ASSYYLDRVEF

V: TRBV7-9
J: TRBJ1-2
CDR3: ASGPGTPEGYT

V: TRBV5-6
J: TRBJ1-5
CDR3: ASSIGTGYSNQPQH

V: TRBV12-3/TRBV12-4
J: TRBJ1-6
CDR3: ASSFGGGAPLH

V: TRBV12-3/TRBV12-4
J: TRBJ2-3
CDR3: ASSLAHTDTQY

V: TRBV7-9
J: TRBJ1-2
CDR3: ASSPPQGYT

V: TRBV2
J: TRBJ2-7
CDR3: ASTAGRVSYEQY

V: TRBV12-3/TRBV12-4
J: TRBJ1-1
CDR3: ASSLGGTGNTEAF

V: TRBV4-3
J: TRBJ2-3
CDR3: ASSQTTGWTDTQY

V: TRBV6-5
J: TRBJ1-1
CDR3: ASSIGYRGAEAF

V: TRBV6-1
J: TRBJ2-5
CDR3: ASFNMRLAGGQKTQY

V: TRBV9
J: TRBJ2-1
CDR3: ASSLGLAGPPEQF

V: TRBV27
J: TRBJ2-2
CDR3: ATGNRGAGELF

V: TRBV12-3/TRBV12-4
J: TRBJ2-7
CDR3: ASKAVSYNEQY

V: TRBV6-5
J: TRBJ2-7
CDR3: ASSPIDKNYEQY

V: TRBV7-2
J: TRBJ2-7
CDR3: ASSQTGGHEQY

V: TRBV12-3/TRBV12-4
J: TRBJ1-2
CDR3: ASSLGGIFTGYT

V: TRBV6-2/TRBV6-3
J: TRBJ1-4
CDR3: ASSYGQGIREKLF

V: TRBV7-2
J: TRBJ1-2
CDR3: ASSFGPGYT

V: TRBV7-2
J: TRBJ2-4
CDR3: ASSLSGPSDIQY

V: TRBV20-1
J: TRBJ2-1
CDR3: SAPVFGLGNEQF

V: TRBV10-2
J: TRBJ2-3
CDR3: ACEMTGSTDTQY

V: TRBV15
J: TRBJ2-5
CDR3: ATSADSIMIYQETQY

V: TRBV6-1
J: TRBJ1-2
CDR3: ASSGGHGPSDYGYT

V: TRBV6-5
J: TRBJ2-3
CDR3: ASSSTLTTGATDTQY

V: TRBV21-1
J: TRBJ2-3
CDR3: ASSKETAGEHTDTQY

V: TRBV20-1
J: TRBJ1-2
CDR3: SARDLFGTGYGYT

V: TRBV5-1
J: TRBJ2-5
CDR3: ASSLSTGGSETRY

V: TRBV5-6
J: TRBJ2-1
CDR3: ASSLYALLYNEQF

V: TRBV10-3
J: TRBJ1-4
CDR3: AISEAEATNEKLF